The source of this TCR beta chain is a study of patients and donors after allogeneic stem cell transplantation. The CDR3 totals 13 residues. Germline V gene lookup returns CDR1 SGDLS and CDR2 YYNGEE. V lost 7 bases and J 10 bases, leaving 18 bases between the germline ends. TCRdb reanalysed the RT-PCR reads using MiXCR and keeps one entry per CDR3 protein. The sample lists hundreds of thousands of distinct CDR3 sequences, roughly 17% occurring once. This clonotype was counted ten times or more. Sequencing used blood, either unsorted or a sorted T cell fraction (not recorded which). The origin of this receptor is a human donor who was either an allogeneic HSCT recipient or a stem cell or donor lymphocyte infusion donor (not recorded which). It is not recorded whose cells these are; they may come from a transplant donor. This sequence joins TRBV9 and TRBJ2-1, with a weak D call TRBD2 (6 bases). CDR3 sequence (DNA): TGTGCCAGCCGGAGGGCAGGATCCAAAGAGCAGTTCTTC. It codes for CASRRAGSKEQFF. The whole variable domain, remainder taken from reference TRBV9 and TRBJ2-1, is DSGVTQTPKHLITATGQRVTLRCSPRSGDLSVYWYQQSLDQGLQFLIQYYNGEERAKGNILERFSAQQFPDLHSELNLSSLELGDSALYFCASRRAGSKEQFFGPGTRLTVL.